The clone carrying this T cell receptor beta chain has only a few counts. As it was prepared, the TCRbeta library received unique molecular identifiers. Each CDR3 protein gets one entry after TCRdb re-called the PCR reads with MiXCR. The table shows approximately 120,000 distinct CDR3 sequences, with 9.7% occurring only once. From germline, CDR1 is SGHRS and CDR2 YFSETQ. V dropped 6 bases and J dropped 3 bases, with 27 bases sitting between them. The CDR3 length is 19 residues. The sample originates from a study of T-cell reconstitution after alpha-beta-depleted transplantation in children. The sample was PBMCs, mostly from graft donor cells, taken 180 days after TCRalphabeta/CD19-depleted stem cell transplant. The TCR originated in a girl less than two years old who had a stem cell transplant for combined immunodeficiency, so the T cells may come from the graft donor. The rearrangement joins TRBV5-1 to TRBJ1-4, with D perhaps TRBD1 (5 bases). CDR3 loop: CASTISDFPGLKPNEKLFF. The DNA of the CDR3 is TGCGCCAGCACCATCTCGGACTTCCCGGGGCTCAAGCCTAATGAAAAACTGTTTTTT. Using reference TRBV5-1 and TRBJ1-4 for the parts outside the CDR3, the full variable domain is KAGVTQTPRYLIKTRGQQVTLSCSPISGHRSVSWYQQTPGQGLQFLFEYFSETQRNKGNFPGRFSGRQFSNSRSEMNVSTLELGDSALYLCASTISDFPGLKPNEKLFFGSGTQLSVL.